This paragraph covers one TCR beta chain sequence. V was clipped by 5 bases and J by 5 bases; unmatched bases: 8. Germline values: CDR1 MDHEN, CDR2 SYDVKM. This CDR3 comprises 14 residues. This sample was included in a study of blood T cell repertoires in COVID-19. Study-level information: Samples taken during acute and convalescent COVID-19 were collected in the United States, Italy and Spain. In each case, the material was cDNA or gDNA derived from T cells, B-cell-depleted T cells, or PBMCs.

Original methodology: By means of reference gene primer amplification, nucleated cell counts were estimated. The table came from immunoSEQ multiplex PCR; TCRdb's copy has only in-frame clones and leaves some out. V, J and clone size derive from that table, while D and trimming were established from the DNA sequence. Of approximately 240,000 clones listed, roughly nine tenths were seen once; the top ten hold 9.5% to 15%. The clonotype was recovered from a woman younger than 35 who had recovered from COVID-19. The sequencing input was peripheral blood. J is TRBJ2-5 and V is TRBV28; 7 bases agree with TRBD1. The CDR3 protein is CASSPDRDRETQYF. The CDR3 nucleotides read TGTGCCAGCAGTCCTGACAGGGATCGGGAGACCCAGTACTTC.